The sequence of this TCR beta chain was determined in a study of shared clonotypes between healthy human individuals (dated by TCRdb to the early 2020s). About the full investigation: The cohort comprised two women and a few men aged 18 to 49 years. Per donor, three plates each were used for CD4 naive and CD4 memory, two for CD8 naive, and one for CD8 memory. The study deeply sequenced blood TCR repertoires of about 5 healthy adults to estimate repertoire size and the extent of clonotype sharing between individuals. To increase sequencing depth and limit assay-specific biases, different laboratories used diverse techniques to prepare libraries and sequence TCR repertoires. Leukapheresis yielded between about 0.94 and 9 billion PBMCs per donor.

CDR1 and CDR2, per the germline V gene, are MNHNS and SASEGT. The CDR3 runs 15 residues from the cysteine to the phenylalanine. Solely the CDR3 DNA is kept, with 45 bases framed from the first base. Beyond this particular receptor, the publication reports: About 5% of naive CD4, 3.5% of naive CD8, 2.3% of memory CD4, and more than 0.35% of memory CD8 clonotypes were shared across a few donors. Rarefaction of sorted-subset datasets indicated incomplete sequencing despite the large sequencing depth. Naive subsets generally had larger estimated clonotype richness than memory subsets. The small number of donors limited the genetic and exposure-history diversity represented. Sampling was restricted to blood, and TCR repertoires in tissues likely differ from the TCR repertoires found in blood. Higher generation probabilities were observed for clonotypes shared by all four sorted-subset donors than for non-shared clonotypes. Pairwise subsampling led to the expectation that sequencing depth would affect the degree of clonotype sharing among donors.

Using the deep immunoSEQ assay, TCR CDR3 regions were amplified from genomic DNA by multiplex PCR. Extracted genomic DNA from each cell subset was distributed evenly across all wells of several immunoSEQ 96-well plates, and each plate was treated as a replicate. Each replicate PCR for sorted subsets received around 210 ng genomic DNA, equal to tens of thousands of T cell genomes. Purified libraries were quantified with a Qubit 3.0 fluorometer, sized on a Bioanalyzer 2100, and re-quantified with the KAPA Library Quantification kit. Every immunoSEQ 96-well plate was sequenced on a dedicated single-read 150-cycle Illumina NextSeq 550 flow cell. The source study handled its data this way. The immunoSEQ output contained only junctional sequences without quality scores, so filtering could not match that applied to full-length reads. Sequences were annotated with PyIR, a Python wrapper for IgBLAST v1.9, using IMGT germline references to assign V/J genes and CDR3. Any read was removed if the V/J assignment was weak (E-value above 1e-6), the CDR3 was missing, or the read contained stop codons, out-of-frame junctions, or ambiguous translated residues. V3J clonotypes were defined by identical inferred V gene, J gene, and CDR3 amino acid sequence. Percentage overlap between repertoires was computed as shared unique clonotypes divided by the size of the smaller repertoire. Three approaches were used to assess repertoire richness: RTK rarefaction, the Chao1 estimator, and Recon v2.1 estimates of unobserved clonotypes. Generation probabilities were computed with OLGA for all TCRbeta clonotypes obtained by the gDNA method from a handful of donors. In TCRdb, the immuneACCESS table is reduced to in-frame sequences with V and J assigned. These tables do not hold every clone; where another copy was compared, an unresolved V gene accounts for under half, and the others remain unexplained. V, J and clone size derive from that table, while D and trimming were established from the DNA sequence. The sample data list about 120,000 clones, and around 68% of these were observed just once. The ten largest clones represent roughly 24% of the sample.

Turning to this clone: Its antigen has not been determined. No much larger clone exists at a distance of one base, and base qualities are not known.

Donors were healthy HIV-negative adults with no recently reported acute infections or vaccinations. All donors were Caucasian adults living in Nashville, Tennessee, USA. CD8 memory samples combined magnetically selected CD45RO+ cells with CCR7-negative CD45RA+ effector memory (TemRA) cells. Blood was obtained by leukapheresis, after which PBMCs were separated by Ficoll-Histopaque density gradient centrifugation and cryopreserved in liquid nitrogen vapor phase. Analytical flow cytometry was used to check the purity and quantity of every magnetically sorted T cell population. From each sorted fraction, genomic DNA was isolated and quantified by UV absorbance on a Nanodrop 2000c.

The rearranged chain carries TRBV6-1 and TRBJ2-6; 11 bases in the middle match TRBD1. This sequence originates from a woman aged 25 to 39 in good health. The material sequenced was memory CD8+ T cells sorted from blood. Sample cell subset or site, as interpreted from the label and publication: CD45RO+ cells pooled with CCR7-negative TemRA cells. The CDR3 loop reads CAEGTGGTGANVLTF. In nucleotide form, the sequence is TGTGCAGAAGGGACAGGGGGAACGGGGGCCAACGTCCTGACTTTC.